The 24 T cell receptor beta chains below were found in one sample sequenced in a study of T-cell memory formation after mild COVID-19. TCRdb called the 5' RACE reads again in MiXCR, with one record for every CDR3 protein. The sample includes around 440,000 distinct CDR3 sequences, 15% to 20% of them seen just once. Input material: PBMCs or a T cell subset sorted from them (not recorded which). Source of these receptors: an adult woman who had mild COVID-19 (a few samples of this study predate the infection). Cell type and time point are not known.

This clonotype was found many times. The CDR3 region is CAISGVPGVNEKLFF. The CDR3 region has the DNA TGTGCCATCAGTGGAGTCCCAGGAGTTAATGAAAAACTGTTTTTT. The gene calls are TRBV10-3 and TRBJ1-4; D call uncertain. CDR1 is ENHRY, CDR2 SYGVKD, per germline. V was shortened by 4 bases and J by 4 bases, with 13 bases between the two germline ends. The CDR3 covers 15 residues.

The V gene is TRBV4-1, the J gene TRBJ2-2; 10 nucleotides align to TRBD2. With V trimmed by 1 base and J by 6 bases, 11 bases remained unmatched. The CDR3 loop spans 18 amino acids. CDR1 MGHRA and CDR2 YSYEKL come from the germline V gene. CDR3 residues: CASSQVFPGTSVAGELFF. The CDR3 DNA reads TGCGCCAGCAGCCAAGTATTCCCCGGGACTAGCGTCGCCGGGGAGCTGTTTTTT.

With regard to this clonotype: One end of the junction does not line up with germline, which may come from a read error. The chain links TRBV6-2 or TRBV6-3 to TRBJ2-1; D is perhaps TRBD1 (7 bases). CDR1 MNHEY and CDR2 SVGEGT come from the germline V gene. CDR3 length equals 12 residues. The CDR3 region has the DNA TGTGCCAGCACGTCAGGGGGGAATGAGCATTTCTTC. It codes for CASTSGGNEHFF.

The rearrangement joins TRBV5-1 to TRBJ1-2, with 7 bases lining up with TRBD1. The CDR3 length is 14 residues. Germline V gene data show CDR1 as SGHRS and CDR2 as YFSETQ. Trimming removed 4 bases from V and 3 bases from J; junction bases left unmatched: 6. This CDR3 reads CASSPGQAYYGYTF. CDR3 sequence (DNA): TGCGCCAGCAGCCCCGGACAGGCCTACTATGGCTACACCTTC.

The sample holds a few counts of this clonotype. V gene TRBV5-5 combines with J gene TRBJ1-2, with TRBD1 matching 7 bases. The germline CDR1 and CDR2 sequences are SGHKS and YYEKEE (reference sequence). CDR3 length: 13 amino acids. With V trimmed by 1 base and J by 4 bases, 1 base remained unmatched. Here the CDR3 reads CASSLRDSYGYTF. DNA of the CDR3: TGTGCCAGCAGCTTGCGGGACAGCTATGGCTACACCTTC.

V and J are TRBV10-3 and TRBJ1-1; TRBD1 aligns across 9 bases. V was clipped by 6 bases and J by 1 base; unmatched bases: 0. The CDR3 contains 13 residues. Germline V lookup: CDR1 ENHRY, CDR2 SYGVKD. CDR3 bases: TGTGCCATCAGGGACAGGGGGAACACTGAAGCTTTCTTT. Translated: CAIRDRGNTEAFF.

This clonotype was counted a few times. J is TRBJ1-5 and V is TRBV6-5; tentative D call: TRBD1 (5 bases). The CDR3 totals 15 residues. Trimming removed 6 bases from V and 3 bases from J, with 15 bases in between. The V gene's germline CDR1 is MNHEY and CDR2 SVGAGI. CDR3 sequence (DNA): TGTGCCAGCAGCCCAGGGATGGACCTCAATCAGCCCCAGCATTTT. Protein product: CASSPGMDLNQPQHF.

This clonotype occurred a few times. V gene TRBV29-1 combines with J gene TRBJ2-7, with a weak D call TRBD1 (6 bases). This CDR3 has 14 residues. V was clipped by 4 bases and J by 5 bases, with 18 bases between them. The germline CDR1 and CDR2 sequences are SQVTM and ANQGSEA. The CDR3 is CSVADSPGQHEQYF. For the CDR3, the DNA is TGCAGCGTTGCTGACAGTCCGGGACAACACGAGCAGTACTTC.

The genes are TRBV4-2 and TRBJ2-5; D gene ambiguous. This CDR3 region has 14 residues. Germline CDR1 reads LGHNA; CDR2 reads YNFKEQ. V was shortened by 0 bases and J by 1 base, with 6 bases between the two germline ends. The CDR3 DNA reads as TGTGCCAGCAGCCAAGATAACGGCCAAGAGACCCAGTACTTC. This translates into CASSQDNGQETQYF.

The chain employs TRBV24-1 and TRBJ2-7; TRBD2 matches at 11 bases. V shed 7 bases, J shed 3 bases, and the junction held 13 bases outside the gene matches. This CDR3 has 17 amino acids. Germline V lookup: CDR1 KGHDR, CDR2 SFDVKD. CDR3 loop: CATRTGTSGGVHYEQYF. The CDR3 DNA reads TGTGCCACCAGAACCGGGACTAGCGGTGGGGTTCACTACGAGCAGTACTTC.

V and J are TRBV7-9 and TRBJ2-7; the D is unclear. The CDR3 sequence is 12 residues long. V gave up 6 bases and J gave up 0 bases, with 6 bases separating them. Per germline, CDR1 SEHNR and CDR2 FQNEAQ (reference sequence). The CDR3, as DNA: TGTGCCAGCAGGGGCCACTCCTACGAGCAGTACTTC. This translates into CASRGHSYEQYF.

CDR3 sequence: CASSLGQKVNQPQHF. In DNA form, the CDR3 reads TGTGCCAGCAGCTTGGGGCAGAAAGTCAATCAGCCCCAGCATTTT. The chain joins TRBV5-8 to TRBJ1-5, with no clear D. Trimming left V 0 bases short and J 3 bases short, with 10 bases between. Per the germline V gene, CDR1 is SGHTS and CDR2 is YDEGEE. The CDR3 covers 15 residues.

CDR3 nucleotide sequence: TGTGCCAGCAGTTTATCAGTGGCTAGCGGGGGGGATGAGCAGTTCTTC. Translated, it gives CASSLSVASGGDEQFF. The chain couples TRBV27 to TRBJ2-1, with 12 bases identical to TRBD2. The V segment lost 0 bases and the J segment 8 bases; nucleotides outside the gene matches: 5. This CDR3 spans 16 amino acids. Per germline, CDR1 MNHEY and CDR2 SMNVEV (reference sequence).

In its sample, this clonotype was seen a few times. This chain uses TRBV9 with TRBJ2-1, with 8 bases fitting TRBD2. Germline-derived CDR1 and CDR2 are SGDLS and YYNGEE. This CDR3 has 15 residues. V was clipped by 3 bases and J by 0 bases; unmatched bases: 2. The CDR3 nucleotides read TGTGCCAGCAGCGCGGGGGGGAGCTCCTACAATGAGCAGTTCTTC. Translated, it gives CASSAGGSSYNEQFF.

This clonotype was seen a handful of times. The V gene is TRBV14, the J gene TRBJ2-7, with 10 positions matching TRBD2. Germline assignment: CDR1 SGHDN and CDR2 FVKESK. This CDR3 contains 16 residues. The V segment lost 2 bases and the J segment 0 bases; nucleotides outside the gene matches: 4. In DNA form, the CDR3 reads TGTGCCAGCAGCCAACTTAGCGGGGGGAGCTCCTACGAGCAGTACTTC. This encodes CASSQLSGGSSYEQYF.

This clonotype was counted a few times. The genes are TRBV7-9 and TRBJ2-1; D is undetermined. The CDR3 length is 12 residues. Per the germline V gene, CDR1 is SEHNR and CDR2 is FQNEAQ (reference sequence). V dropped 5 bases and J dropped 6 bases, with 8 bases sitting between them. CDR3 coding DNA: TGTGCCAGCAGCCCTAGGACCAATGAGCAGTTCTTC. Translation gives CASSPRTNEQFF.

This clonotype was observed a single time. The chain employs TRBV6-5 and TRBJ1-6, with unresolved D. V lost 3 bases to trimming and J lost 5 bases, with 11 bases between them. The CDR3 is made up of 15 amino acids. CDR1 MNHEY and CDR2 SVGAGI come from the germline V gene. This CDR3 reads CASSYWGMDNSPLHF. The CDR3 region has the DNA TGTGCCAGCAGTTATTGGGGTATGGATAATTCACCCCTCCACTTT.

The rearrangement links TRBV7-3 to TRBJ2-2; perhaps TRBD1 as D (6 bases). CDR1 and CDR2 from the germline V gene are SGHTA and FQGTGA. The CDR3 has 15 residues. Trimming cost V 3 bases and J 4 bases, with 12 bases left between them. CDR3: CASSLIGGSTGELFF. In DNA form, the CDR3 reads TGTGCCAGCAGCTTGATAGGGGGAAGCACCGGGGAGCTGTTTTTT. Supplemented by reference TRBV7-3 and TRBJ2-2, the full variable domain reads GAGVSQTPSNKVTEKGKYVELRCDPISGHTALYWYRQSLGQGPEFLIYFQGTGAADDSGLPNDRFFAVRPEGSVSTLKIQRTERGDSAVYLCASSLIGGSTGELFFGEGSRLTVL.

This clonotype was counted at least ten times. The CDR3 coding sequence is TGTGCCAGCAGTAGGGACAGGGGAGAGACCCAGTACTTC. This sequence encodes CASSRDRGETQYF. The genes are TRBV5-4 and TRBJ2-5, with TRBD1 identical over 10 bases. The CDR3 has 13 residues. The V segment lost 5 bases and the J segment 4 bases; nucleotides outside the gene matches: 2. CDR1 is SGHNT and CDR2 is YYREEE in the germline V gene (reference sequence).

This sequence joins TRBV9 and TRBJ2-2, with TRBD1 as a possible D gene (6 bases). With 4 bases removed from V and 6 bases from J, the gap between germline ends came to 13 bases. This CDR3 comprises 14 residues. Germline V lookup: CDR1 SGDLS, CDR2 YYNGEE. The CDR3: CASSPHDRSGELFF. Written as DNA, the CDR3 is TGTGCCAGCAGCCCCCACGACAGGTCCGGGGAGCTGTTTTTT. Full variable domain (missing parts from reference TRBV9 and TRBJ2-2): DSGVTQTPKHLITATGQRVTLRCSPRSGDLSVYWYQQSLDQGLQFLIQYYNGEERAKGNILERFSAQQFPDLHSELNLSSLELGDSALYFCASSPHDRSGELFFGEGSRLTVL.

This chain uses TRBV20-1 with TRBJ1-3; D is uncertain. Germline V CDR1 and CDR2: DFQATT, SNEGSKA (reference sequence). V shed 1 base and J shed 0 bases, with 10 bases lying between them. The CDR3 spans 15 residues. The DNA for the CDR3 is TGCAGTGCTAGAGTAAGCGACGGCTCTGGAAACACCATATATTTT. Translating gives CSARVSDGSGNTIYF.

The genes are TRBV7-2 and TRBJ2-7; 8 nucleotides line up with TRBD2. Germline values: CDR1 SGHTA, CDR2 FQGNSA. Unmatched junction bases numbered 10, after V lost 5 bases and J lost 4 bases. The CDR3 consists of 15 residues. CDR3 sequence reads: CASSGARLARYEQYF. CDR3 DNA: TGTGCCAGCAGCGGAGCCCGACTAGCGAGGTACGAGCAGTACTTC.

The rearrangement uses TRBV4-2 and TRBJ1-1, with D perhaps matching TRBD1 (6 bases). There are 15 residues in the CDR3. In germline, CDR1 is LGHNA, CDR2 YNFKEQ. V gave up 4 bases and J gave up 6 bases, with 18 bases separating them. The CDR3 sequence is CASSPGGGRTAEAFF. CDR3 coding DNA: TGTGCCAGCAGCCCCGGCGGGGGGCGGACGGCTGAAGCTTTCTTT.

The chain combines TRBV4-2 with TRBJ2-6, with a possible D match to TRBD2 (5 bases). Per the germline V gene, CDR1 is LGHNA and CDR2 is YNFKEQ. The CDR3 is made up of 13 amino acids. V was shortened by 8 bases and J by 4 bases, with 9 bases between the two germline ends. The CDR3 DNA sequence: TGTGCCAGCTCCGGGGTAGGGGCCAACGTCCTGACTTTC. Its protein product is CASSGVGANVLTF.